This T cell receptor beta chain was recorded in a study of CD8 T cells in ankylosing spondylitis. This clonotype was recorded a few times. Antigen specificity is unknown. This CDR3 comprises 16 residues. Looked up from germline, CDR1 is KGHDR and CDR2 is SFDVKD. J was trimmed by 4 bases and V by 3 bases; bases with no gene match: 7. Library preparation for TCR beta used quantitative 5'-RACE with molecular barcodes. TCRdb ran MiXCR on the 5' RACE reads and lists one entry per CDR3 protein. The sample holds about 750,000 distinct CDR3 sequences, 15% to 20% seen once. The study's findings and limits: Significantly higher representation of disease-linked clones was reported for matched ankylosing spondylitis synovial fluid. The study identified a TCR beta motif of eight highly homologous variants that appeared characteristic of ankylosing spondylitis blood.

V usage is TRBV24-1 and J usage is TRBJ2-2; 7 nucleotides agree with TRBD1. The clonotype originates from a male donor with ankylosing spondylitis. Source material: blood, either unsorted or a sorted T cell fraction (not recorded which). This chain's CDR3 is CATSDPRDRSTGELFF. The CDR3, as DNA: TGTGCCACCAGTGATCCCCGGGACAGAAGCACCGGGGAGCTGTTTTTT.